The 32 T cell receptor beta chains reported below all come from one sample, sequenced in a study of T cells after yellow fever vaccination. TCRdb redid the calling of the 5' RACE reads with MiXCR, one entry per CDR3 protein. This sample carries fewer than 650,000 distinct CDR3 sequences, 20% to 25% of them seen once, and the ten largest clones take about a sixth. This specimen was PBMCs, taken roughly 20 days after the first yellow fever vaccination. These receptors were collected from a man younger than 35 who received the YFV17D yellow fever vaccine.

This clonotype was seen more than once but under ten times. The V gene is TRBV5-6, the J gene TRBJ1-4; 7 bases are shared with TRBD1. The CDR3 is 15 amino acids. Germline CDR1 reads SGHDT; CDR2 reads YYEEEE. V lost 2 bases, J lost 5 bases, and 6 bases stayed unmatched. The CDR3: CASSFRDRGNEKLFF. DNA for the CDR3: TGTGCCAGCAGCTTCCGGGACAGAGGAAATGAAAAACTGTTTTTT.

This clonotype was recorded a few times. This chain uses TRBV12-3 or TRBV12-4 with TRBJ2-1, with D possibly being TRBD1 or TRBD2 (5 bases each). CDR3 length: 14 residues. Trimming pared 6 bases from V and 6 bases from J, leaving 15 bases between. The CDR3 DNA reads as TGTGCCAGCAGCTTGACTCCCGGGGCCAATGAGCAGTTCTTC. It is translated as CASSLTPGANEQFF.

This clonotype has more than one count but fewer than ten. V and J are TRBV29-1 and TRBJ1-2, with TRBD1 as a possible D gene (5 bases). Germline CDR1 SQVTM, CDR2 ANQGSEA. With 4 bases removed from V and 4 bases from J, the gap between germline ends came to 10 bases. This CDR3 region has 12 residues. This CDR3 is CSVVLGAYGYTF. Written as DNA, the CDR3 is TGCAGCGTTGTGCTAGGGGCCTATGGCTACACCTTC.

The V call is TRBV4-1, the J call TRBJ1-4, with a possible D match to TRBD1 (6 bases). The CDR3 has 16 residues. V lost 1 base, J lost 5 bases, and 14 bases lay in between. Germline-derived CDR1 and CDR2 are MGHRA and YSYEKL. The DNA for the CDR3 is TGCGCCAGCAGCCAAGGGTCAGGACAGCCGAATGAAAAACTGTTTTTT. Residues: CASSQGSGQPNEKLFF.

The chain is built from TRBV9 and TRBJ2-3; D is possibly TRBD1 or TRBD2 (5 bases each). Germline CDR1 reads SGDLS; CDR2 reads YYNGEE. V was cut by 2 bases and J by 4 bases, with 11 bases left in between. This CDR3 spans 14 amino acids. CDR3 in DNA: TGTGCCAGCAGCGTGGACGGGGCTTCAGATACGCAGTATTTT. Translated: CASSVDGASDTQYF.

This clonotype was seen more than once but under ten times. The J gene is TRBJ1-4, the V gene TRBV7-8; D unresolved. The germline gives CDR1 SGHVS, CDR2 FQNEAQ. The CDR3 sequence is 16 residues long. V lost 1 base and J lost 0, with 9 bases in between. The CDR3 nucleotides are TGTGCCAGCAGCTTAGTTCCCCATACAACTAATGAAAAACTGTTTTTT. This encodes CASSLVPHTTNEKLFF. Based on the CDR3 plus reference TRBV7-8 and TRBJ1-4, the full variable domain is GAGVSQSPRYKVAKRGQDVALRCDPISGHVSLFWYQQALGQGPEFLTYFQNEAQLDKSGLPSDRFFAERPEGSVSTLKIQRTQQEDSAVYLCASSLVPHTTNEKLFFGSGTQLSVL.

The chain recombines TRBV5-6 with TRBJ1-1; D gene uncertain. Trimming took off 3 bases at V and 1 base at J, with 16 bases between the two ends. The CDR3 is 16 residues long. Germline lookup yields CDR1 SGHDT and CDR2 YYEEEE. The CDR3 bases are TGTGCCAGCAGCTCCCCGGGCCCAAAGAGGAACACTGAAGCTTTCTTT. Protein sequence: CASSSPGPKRNTEAFF. The full variable domain, in which reference TRBV5-6 and TRBJ1-1 provide the parts outside the CDR3, is DAGVTQSPTHLIKTRGQQVTLRCSPKSGHDTVSWYQQALGQGPQFIFQYYEEEERQRGNFPDRFSGHQFPNYSSELNVNALLLGDSALYLCASSSPGPKRNTEAFFGQGTRLTVV.

The V and J genes are TRBV7-2 and TRBJ1-2; D may be TRBD1 (5 bases). CDR3 length: 14 residues. V lost 2 bases and J 8 bases, leaving 15 bases between the germline ends. Germline CDR1 SGHTA, CDR2 FQGNSA. The CDR3, as DNA: TGTGCCAGCAGCTTACCTTATAGGACAAACGGCTACACCTTC. Its translation: CASSLPYRTNGYTF.

The chain joins TRBV3-1 to TRBJ1-6; D remains ambiguous. Germline V CDR1 and CDR2: LGHDT, YNNKEL (reference sequence). This CDR3 has 12 residues. Deletions cut 2 bases from V and 9 bases from J, with 5 bases between. CDR3 loop: CASSQIGSPLHF. The CDR3 DNA sequence: TGTGCCAGCAGCCAAATTGGTTCACCCCTCCACTTT.

The rearrangement links TRBV4-1 to TRBJ1-4; 8 bases are a match to TRBD1. Germline CDR1 and CDR2: MGHRA and YSYEKL. This CDR3 spans 17 amino acids. V shed 1 base, J shed 10 bases, and the junction held 14 bases outside the gene matches. The CDR3 DNA reads TGCGCCAGCAGCCAAGTTAGATTGCGGACAGGGTCGGGAAAACTGTTTTTT. It yields the protein CASSQVRLRTGSGKLFF.

This clonotype showed up just a few times. The chain combines TRBV3-1 with TRBJ2-5, with D possibly being TRBD2 (6 bases). Trimming removed 4 bases from V and 7 bases from J, with 13 bases in between. This CDR3 region has 13 residues. CDR1 and CDR2 (germline): LGHDT, YNNKEL (reference sequence). The CDR3 bases are TGTGCCAGCAGCCCCCGACTAGTCTCGACCCAGTACTTC. Encoded protein: CASSPRLVSTQYF.

This clonotype has more than one count but fewer than ten. The chain recombines TRBV7-9 with TRBJ1-2; possible D gene TRBD1, 5 bases. Trimming removed 5 bases at V and 2 bases at J, with 15 bases between. This CDR3 spans 15 amino acids. From germline, CDR1 is SEHNR and CDR2 FQNEAQ (reference sequence). In DNA, the CDR3 is TGTGCCAGCAGCCGCGATGGGGGGTACAACTATGGCTACACCTTC. This translates into CASSRDGGYNYGYTF.

This sequence joins TRBV6-1 and TRBJ2-7, with 7 bases that match TRBD2. The CDR3 runs 14 residues. From germline, CDR1 is MNHNS and CDR2 SASEGT. The V segment lost 6 bases and the J segment 6 bases; nucleotides outside the gene matches: 11. Here the CDR3 reads CASSPGTPGGEQYV. Here the CDR3 DNA reads TGTGCCAGCAGCCCCGGGACCCCGGGGGGCGAGCAGTACGTC.

This clonotype was detected a few times. V and J are TRBV5-1 and TRBJ2-7, with 7 bases aligning to TRBD1. This CDR3 has 14 residues. With 1 base clipped from V and 3 bases from J, the junction kept 4 bases outside the gene matches. The germline gives CDR1 SGHRS, CDR2 YFSETQ. In nucleotides, the CDR3 is TGCGCCAGCAGCTTGTGGCAGGGGGACTACGAGCAGTACTTC. Translation gives CASSLWQGDYEQYF. The full variable domain, completed using reference TRBV5-1 and TRBJ2-7, is KAGVTQTPRYLIKTRGQQVTLSCSPISGHRSVSWYQQTPGQGLQFLFEYFSETQRNKGNFPGRFSGRQFSNSRSEMNVSTLELGDSALYLCASSLWQGDYEQYFGPGTRLTVT.

There are a few counts of this clonotype. The V and J genes are TRBV9 and TRBJ2-3, with unresolved D. The CDR3 covers 15 residues. Germline CDR1 and CDR2: SGDLS and YYNGEE. Trimming stripped 4 bases from V and 2 bases from J, with 14 bases between. The CDR3 loop is CASSTTNQATDTQYF. Here the CDR3 DNA reads TGTGCCAGCAGCACCACGAATCAGGCCACAGATACGCAGTATTTT.

This clonotype has more than one count but fewer than ten. In nucleotides, the CDR3 is TGCGCCAGCAGCTTGTCCGGCTCCTATAATTCACCCCTCCACTTT. Amino acids: CASSLSGSYNSPLHF. The rearrangement links TRBV5-1 to TRBJ1-6; D uncertain. V was trimmed by 1 base and J by 0 bases, leaving 5 bases between them. The CDR3 extends over 15 amino acids. The germline V gene has CDR1 SGHRS and CDR2 YFSETQ.

V and J are TRBV7-2 and TRBJ2-7, with unresolved D. The CDR3 loop spans 14 amino acids. Looked up from germline, CDR1 is SGHTA and CDR2 is FQGNSA. The V gene lost 5 bases and the J gene lost 4 bases, with 15 bases spanning the gap. CDR3 bases: TGTGCCAGCAGCCTCTCAGAGCGAGGATACGAGCAGTACGTC. Its protein product is CASSLSERGYEQYV.

The chain has TRBV11-2 and TRBJ2-5; D is perhaps TRBD2 (7 bases). This CDR3 contains 16 residues. Germline loops: CDR1 SGHAT, CDR2 FQNNGV. V was clipped by 4 bases and J by 1 base, with 16 bases between them. Here the CDR3 DNA reads TGTGCCAGCAGCTGGGGGGGCACAGCGGTCCAAGAGACCCAGTACTTC. It yields the protein CASSWGGTAVQETQYF.

The V gene is TRBV5-4, the J gene TRBJ2-3, with D unclear. Germline V gives CDR1 SGHNT, CDR2 YYREEE (reference sequence). The CDR3 extends over 14 amino acids. The V end lost 1 base, the J end lost 0 bases, and 6 bases lay between the germline ends. CDR3 sequence (DNA): TGTGCCAGCAGCTTGCCTCTAAGCACAGATACGCAGTATTTT. Translating gives CASSLPLSTDTQYF. Variable domain in full (rest from reference TRBV5-4 and TRBJ2-3): ETGVTQSPTHLIKTRGQQVTLRCSSQSGHNTVSWYQQALGQGPQFIFQYYREEENGRGNFPPRFSGLQFPNYSSELNVNALELDDSALYLCASSLPLSTDTQYFGPGTRLTVL.

This chain connects TRBV7-9 to TRBJ2-5, with D possibly being TRBD1 or TRBD2 (5 bases each). V shed 5 bases and J shed 1 base, with 17 bases lying between them. This CDR3 spans 16 amino acids. Germline V gene sequence: CDR1 SEHNR, CDR2 FQNEAQ (reference sequence). The CDR3 protein is CASSRILGGPQETQYF. CDR3 in DNA: TGTGCCAGCAGCCGAATACTTGGGGGTCCCCAAGAGACCCAGTACTTC.

The sample holds a few counts of this clonotype. The chain joins TRBV9 to TRBJ2-1; D may be TRBD2 (7 bases). V dropped 0 bases and J dropped 5 bases, with 15 bases sitting between them. This CDR3 region has 16 residues. Germline V gives CDR1 SGDLS, CDR2 YYNGEE. CDR3 in amino acids: CASSVGRGGPHNEQFF. DNA for the CDR3: TGTGCCAGCAGCGTAGGGAGGGGGGGGCCACACAATGAGCAGTTCTTC.

The V gene is TRBV29-1, the J gene TRBJ1-2; no reliable D call. Looked up from germline, CDR1 is SQVTM and CDR2 is ANQGSEA. The CDR3 covers 13 residues. Trimming took off 7 bases at V and 4 bases at J, with 16 bases between the two ends. The chain's CDR3 is CSGSLETGYGYTF. The CDR3 bases are TGCAGCGGGTCATTAGAAACGGGCTATGGCTACACCTTC.

In its sample, this clonotype was seen a few times. The chain carries TRBV5-1 and TRBJ2-5; D may be TRBD1 or TRBD2 (6 bases each). V shed 3 bases and J shed 0 bases, with 18 bases lying between them. Germline V lookup: CDR1 SGHRS, CDR2 YFSETQ. The CDR3 is 17 amino acids. The CDR3 coding sequence is TGCGCCAGCAGCTCCACACAGGGACTCCGGTACCAAGAGACCCAGTACTTC. This encodes CASSSTQGLRYQETQYF.

V usage is TRBV6-1 and J usage is TRBJ2-7; 7 bases agree with TRBD2. From germline, CDR1 is MNHNS and CDR2 SASEGT. The CDR3 spans 13 residues. V dropped 8 bases and J dropped 1; count of bases not matched to a gene: 5. In DNA, the CDR3 is TGTGCCAGCGGAGAAGCGGGGTCCTACGAGCAGTACTTC. Translated, it gives CASGEAGSYEQYF.

V is TRBV12-3 or TRBV12-4 and J is TRBJ1-1; maybe TRBD1 (6 bases). Deletions cut 3 bases from V and 4 bases from J, with 12 bases between. The length of the CDR3 is 14 residues. CDR3 coding DNA: TGTGCCAGCAGTTTTGGGGGGCGACCCACTGAAGCTTTCTTT. Amino acid sequence: CASSFGGRPTEAFF.

A few counts support this clonotype. Written as DNA, the CDR3 is TGTGCCAGCAGTCCGGAGTGGTCCTACAATGAGCAGTTCTTC. Translating gives CASSPEWSYNEQFF. This chain connects TRBV12-3 or TRBV12-4 to TRBJ2-1; D call uncertain. The germline V and J ends were trimmed by 5 bases and 1 base, with 9 bases remaining between them. This CDR3 is 14 amino acids long.

There are a few counts of this clonotype. The CDR3 coding sequence is TGTGCCAGCAGCCCAGGGAGATGGACAGTTGACGAGCAGTACGTC. This gives the protein CASSPGRWTVDEQYV. The rearrangement joins TRBV21-1 to TRBJ2-7; TRBD1 was called by the table and not checked on the DNA. TRBV21-1 has pseudogene status. This CDR3 spans 15 amino acids.

This clonotype was counted only a few times. The chain uses TRBV20-1 and TRBJ1-1, with a weak D call TRBD1 (5 bases). V was pared by 0 bases and J by 1 base, with 12 bases between. The CDR3 sequence is 15 residues long. Germline values: CDR1 DFQATT, CDR2 SNEGSKA (reference sequence). This CDR3 is CSARDPGRANTEAFF. CDR3 bases: TGCAGTGCTAGAGATCCCGGCAGGGCGAACACTGAAGCTTTCTTT.

This clonotype was picked up a small number of times. J is TRBJ2-7 and V is TRBV20-1; 7 bases fit TRBD1. The V gene end was trimmed by 0 bases and the J gene end by 3 bases; junction bases not matched to a gene: 8. Germline V gene lookup returns CDR1 DFQATT and CDR2 SNEGSKA (reference sequence). The CDR3 runs 15 residues. CDR3 sequence (DNA): TGCAGTGCTAGAGATACGAGACAGGGATTCTACGAGCAGTACGTC. Translated, it gives CSARDTRQGFYEQYV.

V is TRBV6-5 and J is TRBJ1-4; D remains ambiguous. The CDR3 is 15 amino acids. The V and J ends lost 0 bases and 11 bases respectively, with 16 bases between them. The V gene's germline CDR1 is MNHEY and CDR2 SVGAGI. The CDR3 bases are TGTGCCAGCAGTTACTCGCAAGGGCGGCTTGGGAAACTGTTTTTT. Translation: CASSYSQGRLGKLFF.

The chain carries TRBV28 and TRBJ1-4, with D perhaps TRBD1 (5 bases). The CDR3 sequence is 16 residues long. The V and J ends lost 2 bases and 7 bases respectively, with 17 bases between them. The germline V gene has CDR1 MDHEN and CDR2 SYDVKM. In DNA, the CDR3 is TGTGCCAGCAGTTTAAGTAAGGGACGGCAACTTGAAAAACTGTTTTTT. It encodes CASSLSKGRQLEKLFF.

There are a few counts of this clonotype. The J gene is TRBJ2-5, the V gene TRBV11-2; D gene unclear. This CDR3 region has 12 residues. Looked up from germline, CDR1 is SGHAT and CDR2 is FQNNGV. V lost 4 bases to trimming and J lost 4 bases, with 7 bases between them. The DNA of the CDR3 is TGTGCCAGCAGCTCGCTAACAGAGACCCAGTACTTC. It translates to CASSSLTETQYF.